The sequence of this TCR beta chain was determined in a study of blood T cells in healthy people across ages. The V gene end was trimmed by 1 base and the J gene end by 5 bases; junction bases not matched to a gene: 5. The CDR3 has 15 amino acids. From germline, CDR1 is SEHNR and CDR2 FQNEAQ (reference sequence). Findings and caveats of the study: Because sorting was not performed, PBMCs prevented conclusive naive versus antigen-experienced comparison.

Regarding this clonotype: Its cognate antigen is unknown.

Combining a sample-barcoded 5' primer with a J-beta primer mix, a second PCR ran for 7 to 11 cycles. Every individual sample yielded 3 million or more paired-end reads (each containing CDR3). TCRdb reprocessed the 5' RACE reads via MiXCR and lists one record per CDR3 protein. The repertoire includes almost 1 million distinct CDR3 sequences, just over 50% of them detected once, and roughly a fifth sits in the top ten. Sequenced input: blood. This TCR was recovered from a woman aged 55 to 70 in good health. The chain combines TRBV7-9 with TRBJ2-5, with 9 bases lining up with TRBD1. The DNA of the CDR3 is TGTGCCAGCAGCTTAGGGGACAGGGTACGGGAGACCCAGTACTTC. Protein product: CASSLGDRVRETQYF.